This TCR beta chain originates from a study of T cell repertoires in aging, cancer and after chemotherapy. Turning to the study itself: Donors were grouped into six age bands spanning 30 or younger through 70 or older. Roughly 8.8 million TCR reads made up the full dataset. Healthy donor repertoires were recorded over several months to years and showed clear clonal overlap. General study points: Median generation probability rose over the chemotherapy interval in each cancer cohort, suggesting rebound thymic output.

Germline V CDR1 and CDR2: SGHRS, YFSETQ. The CDR3 is 13 residues long. V was clipped by 0 bases and J by 8 bases, with 11 bases between them. Multiplex touch-down PCR with TRB-A/B primers amplified rearranged V-D-J TRB sequences. TCRdb used MiXCR to reprocess the multiplex PCR reads, holding one entry per CDR3 protein. The repertoire holds around 5,000 distinct CDR3 sequences, roughly 21% seen once, with approximately 4% in the top ten. A few counts support this clonotype. Its antigen is currently unknown. Peripheral blood genomic DNA, not sorted cells or RNA, was the template. The sequenced sample consisted of blood. The source is a human donor in good health. The donor label of this sample is uncertain. The chain uses TRBV5-1 and TRBJ1-2; a possible D gene is TRBD1 (5 bases). The CDR3 DNA follows: TGCGCCAGCAGCTTGGAGGGGATCAGGGGCTACACCTTC. It is translated as CASSLEGIRGYTF.